Below, 20 T cell receptor beta chains from the same sample are listed, as sequenced in a study of T-cell reconstitution after alpha-beta-depleted transplantation in children. Unique molecular identifiers tagged the TCRbeta library. TCRdb re-derived calls from the PCR reads in MiXCR, one entry per CDR3 protein. The data hold over 400,000 distinct CDR3 sequences, with approximately 41% observed a single time. The sample here was PBMCs, taken before TCRalphabeta/CD19-depleted stem cell transplant. The receptors were gathered from a girl aged 2 to 9 with aplastic anemia, due to receive a stem cell transplant.

The chain carries TRBV20-1 and TRBJ2-3; 10 bases align to TRBD1. The CDR3 spans 14 residues. The germline V gene encodes CDR1 DFQATT and CDR2 SNEGSKA (reference sequence). J lost 1 base, V lost 5 bases, and 3 bases had no gene match. The chain's CDR3 is CSAPGTGGTDTQYF. The CDR3 DNA reads as TGCAGTGCTCCGGGGACAGGGGGCACAGATACGCAGTATTTT.

Regarding this clonotype: Given a much more abundant clone one base away, this may be a read error. The rearrangement uses TRBV15 and TRBJ2-3; the D is unclear. The better agreement between TRBJ1-5 and the DNA end casts doubt on the J call. Germline V gene sequence: CDR1 LNHNV, CDR2 YYDKDF (reference sequence). The CDR3 is 14 amino acids. CDR3 region: CATSRDTQRDTQHF. The CDR3, as DNA: TGTGCCACCAGCAGAGATACCCAACGGGATACGCAGCATTTT.

The rearrangement links TRBV9 to TRBJ2-1; 9 nucleotides line up with TRBD1. The V gene's germline CDR1 is SGDLS and CDR2 YYNGEE. The CDR3 is 18 amino acids. With 3 bases clipped from V and 6 bases from J, the junction kept 16 bases outside the gene matches. The DNA of the CDR3 is TGTGCCAGCAGCGCCCGCGGTCTGACAGGGGGATTTGTCAATGAGCAGTTCTTC. Its translation: CASSARGLTGGFVNEQFF.

The chain uses TRBV7-2 and TRBJ2-5, with TRBD2 as a possible D gene (5 bases). Trimming took 3 bases from V and 7 from J, leaving 18 bases between them. The CDR3 consists of 15 residues. Germline CDR1 and CDR2: SGHTA and FQGNSA. CDR3 protein: CASSFSPSVRGTQYF. DNA for the CDR3: TGTGCCAGCAGCTTTTCTCCAAGCGTCCGGGGGACCCAGTACTTC. Full variable domain (missing parts from reference TRBV7-2 and TRBJ2-5): GAGVSQSPSNKVTEKGKDVELRCDPISGHTALYWYRQSLGQGLEFLIYFQGNSAPDKSGLPSDRFSAERTGGSVSTLTIQRTQQEDSAVYLCASSFSPSVRGTQYFGPGTRLLVL.

The rearrangement joins TRBV12-3 or TRBV12-4 to TRBJ2-5; D is unresolved. This CDR3 contains 13 residues. Trimming stripped 4 bases from V and 2 bases from J, with 8 bases between. CDR3 in amino acids: CASSSLQQETQYF. In nucleotides, the CDR3 is TGTGCCAGCAGTTCGCTACAGCAAGAGACCCAGTACTTC.

The chain is built from TRBV10-3 and TRBJ2-7, with D tentatively TRBD1 or TRBD2 (5 bases each). CDR1 ENHRY and CDR2 SYGVKD come from the germline V gene. Trimming took off 2 bases at V and 3 bases at J, with 14 bases between the two ends. This CDR3 has 15 residues. The CDR3 here is CAISEEGSAHYEQYF. In DNA form, the CDR3 reads TGTGCCATCAGTGAGGAGGGGTCGGCCCACTACGAGCAGTACTTC.

The chain combines TRBV29-1 with TRBJ2-7, with 13 bases aligning to TRBD2. The CDR3 is made up of 17 amino acids. CDR1 SQVTM and CDR2 ANQGSEA come from the germline V gene. Germline trimming cut 1 base from V and 2 bases from J; bases unmatched to any gene: 8. The CDR3 DNA reads TGCAGCGTTGAAGGCGGTGGACTAGCGGGAGCAACCTACGAGCAGTACTTC. Translation: CSVEGGGLAGATYEQYF.

Ten or more counts support this clonotype. The V call is TRBV7-2, the J call TRBJ2-7, with TRBD2 as a possible D gene (6 bases). CDR1 and CDR2 from the germline V gene are SGHTA and FQGNSA. The CDR3 consists of 17 residues. V dropped 1 base and J dropped 9 bases, with 25 bases sitting between them. The CDR3 region is CASSLGLGGGADRGQYF. Written as DNA, the CDR3 is TGTGCCAGCAGCTTAGGCTTGGGCGGCGGGGCGGATAGGGGGCAGTACTTC.

The chain combines TRBV20-1 with TRBJ2-7; 7 bases fit TRBD1. With 5 bases clipped from V and 6 bases from J, the junction kept 13 bases outside the gene matches. The germline V gene has CDR1 DFQATT and CDR2 SNEGSKA (reference sequence). This CDR3 has 14 residues. The CDR3 sequence is CSAPSLTGTSEQYF. CDR3 sequence (DNA): TGCAGTGCTCCCTCCTTGACAGGGACGTCCGAGCAGTACTTC.

The chain has TRBV12-3 or TRBV12-4 and TRBJ2-1, with 9 positions matching TRBD1. V was clipped by 7 bases and J by 9 bases; unmatched bases: 10. There are 14 residues in the CDR3. Written as DNA, the CDR3 is TGTGCCAGCAATTACGGACAGGGGAAAGGTGAGCAGTTCTTC. This translates into CASNYGQGKGEQFF.

This clonotype was detected many times. The chain recombines TRBV11-2 with TRBJ2-1, with 7 positions matching TRBD1. The CDR3 is 17 amino acids. The V segment lost 5 bases and the J segment 0 bases; nucleotides outside the gene matches: 10. Germline V gene lookup returns CDR1 SGHAT and CDR2 FQNNGV. As DNA, the CDR3 is TGTGCCAGCAGCCCTAGGATCAGGGGGAGCTCCTACAATGAGCAGTTCTTC. It specifies CASSPRIRGSSYNEQFF.

This clonotype was observed a handful of times. The chain employs TRBV20-1 and TRBJ2-1; 7 nucleotides line up with TRBD2. This CDR3 has 15 residues. V shed 6 bases, J shed 0 bases, and the junction held 8 bases outside the gene matches. Germline CDR1 reads DFQATT; CDR2 reads SNEGSKA (reference sequence). The CDR3 loop reads CSAPSGRGSYNEQFF. CDR3 DNA: TGCAGTGCCCCCTCGGGGAGGGGCTCCTACAATGAGCAGTTCTTC.

This clonotype has at least ten counts. V and J are TRBV5-1 and TRBJ1-1, with 8 bases that match TRBD1. Looked up from germline, CDR1 is SGHRS and CDR2 is YFSETQ. J lost 3 bases, V lost 4 bases, and 5 bases had no gene match. The CDR3 is 14 amino acids. The chain's CDR3 is CASSPGQEDTEAFF. CDR3 coding DNA: TGCGCCAGCAGCCCGGGACAGGAGGACACTGAAGCTTTCTTT.

In its sample, this clonotype was seen a few times. The chain recombines TRBV10-3 with TRBJ2-7; D is possibly TRBD2 (5 bases). Germline V lookup: CDR1 ENHRY, CDR2 SYGVKD. The CDR3 length is 17 residues. Trimming removed 2 bases at V and 5 bases at J, with 22 bases between. The CDR3 spells CAISEPGSVLGYNEQYF. The CDR3 nucleotides read TGTGCCATCAGTGAGCCGGGGAGTGTCCTAGGGTACAACGAGCAGTACTTC.

This clonotype came up a few times. CDR3 region: CASSYPGQGFHEQYF. The CDR3 nucleotides read TGTGCCAGCAGTTACCCGGGACAGGGATTCCACGAGCAGTACTTC. This chain joins TRBV6-5 and TRBJ2-7, with TRBD1 matching over 9 bases. V dropped 2 bases and J dropped 5; count of bases not matched to a gene: 7. In germline, CDR1 is MNHEY, CDR2 SVGAGI. The CDR3 is 15 residues long.

This clonotype was seen a few times. The chain links TRBV28 to TRBJ2-7, with 7 nucleotides matching TRBD1. The CDR3 covers 14 residues. Germline V CDR1 and CDR2: MDHEN, SYDVKM. The trim removed 1 base at V and 4 bases at J, leaving 4 bases unmatched. In DNA form, the CDR3 reads TGTGCCAGCAGTTTATCTGGACAGGCTTACGAGCAGTACTTC. Encoded protein: CASSLSGQAYEQYF.

This sequence joins TRBV5-1 and TRBJ2-7; TRBD2 aligns across 7 bases. CDR3 length equals 14 residues. Germline values: CDR1 SGHRS, CDR2 YFSETQ. V shed 4 bases and J 2 bases; nucleotides not matched to a gene: 6. CDR3: CASSPKRDAYEQYF. As DNA, the CDR3 is TGCGCCAGCAGCCCTAAGCGGGATGCCTACGAGCAGTACTTC. The entire variable domain, with the rest obtained from reference TRBV5-1 and TRBJ2-7, is as follows: KAGVTQTPRYLIKTRGQQVTLSCSPISGHRSVSWYQQTPGQGLQFLFEYFSETQRNKGNFPGRFSGRQFSNSRSEMNVSTLELGDSALYLCASSPKRDAYEQYFGPGTRLTVT.

This clonotype turned up a few times. This chain uses TRBV7-9 with TRBJ1-2, with a tentative D call TRBD1 (6 bases). V was clipped by 4 bases and J by 4 bases, with 13 bases between them. Per germline, CDR1 SEHNR and CDR2 FQNEAQ (reference sequence). The CDR3 is 14 residues long. CDR3 sequence (DNA): TGTGCCAGCAGCTCGGAGGGGGGTATCTATGGCTACACCTTC. Protein: CASSSEGGIYGYTF.

This clonotype was counted a few times. V gene TRBV20-1 combines with J gene TRBJ1-5; TRBD1 agrees at 8 bases. CDR1 and CDR2 (germline): DFQATT, SNEGSKA (reference sequence). The CDR3 covers 13 residues. V lost 3 bases to trimming and J lost 7 bases; unmatched junction nucleotides: 5. This CDR3 is CSARGQAKQPQHF. The CDR3 DNA sequence: TGCAGTGCTAGGGGACAGGCCAAGCAGCCCCAGCATTTT.

This clonotype was picked up many times. The chain employs TRBV20-1 and TRBJ1-2; possible D gene TRBD1, 6 bases. The CDR3 totals 14 residues. Trimming shortened V by 6 bases and J by 4 bases, and 18 bases separated the two germline ends. From germline, CDR1 is DFQATT and CDR2 SNEGSKA (reference sequence). The CDR3 region has the DNA TGCAGTGCCGGGGGGCAGCCAAGGAGCTATGGCTACACCTTC. Its translation is CSAGGQPRSYGYTF.